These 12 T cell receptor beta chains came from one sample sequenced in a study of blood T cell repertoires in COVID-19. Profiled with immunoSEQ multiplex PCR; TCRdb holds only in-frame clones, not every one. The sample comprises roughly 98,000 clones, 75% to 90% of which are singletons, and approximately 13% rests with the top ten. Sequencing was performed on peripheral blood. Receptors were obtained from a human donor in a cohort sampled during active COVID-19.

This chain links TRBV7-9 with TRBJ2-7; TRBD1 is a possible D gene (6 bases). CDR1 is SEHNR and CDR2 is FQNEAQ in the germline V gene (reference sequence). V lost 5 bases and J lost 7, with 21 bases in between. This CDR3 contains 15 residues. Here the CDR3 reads CASSNSGAHPTEQYF. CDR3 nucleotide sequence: TGTGCCAGCAGCAATTCAGGGGCCCACCCTACGGAGCAGTACTTC.

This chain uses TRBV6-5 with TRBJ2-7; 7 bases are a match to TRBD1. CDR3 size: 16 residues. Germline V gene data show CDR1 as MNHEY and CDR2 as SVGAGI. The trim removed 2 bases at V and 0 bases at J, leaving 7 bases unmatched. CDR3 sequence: CASSYTGTVSSYEQYF. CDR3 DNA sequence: TGTGCCAGCAGTTACACAGGGACAGTCAGCTCCTACGAGCAGTACTTC.

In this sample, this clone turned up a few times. For the CDR3, the DNA is TGTGCCAGTAGTATAGGAGGTAGCGGGGGCCTTAACACCGGGGAGCTGTTTTTT. This translates into CASSIGGSGGLNTGELFF. The chain links TRBV19 to TRBJ2-2; TRBD2 agrees at 9 bases. Germline CDR1 is LNHDA and CDR2 is SQIVND (reference sequence). V lost 1 base to trimming and J lost 2 bases; unmatched junction nucleotides: 8. The CDR3 contains 18 residues.

CDR3 loop: CASSQDSTGNTEAFF. DNA for the CDR3: TGCGCCAGCAGCCAAGATAGTACAGGGAACACTGAAGCTTTCTTT. This sequence joins TRBV4-3 and TRBJ1-1, with D perhaps TRBD1 (5 bases). The CDR3 contains 15 residues. Trimming took off 0 bases at V and 1 base at J, with 9 bases between the two ends. Germline values: CDR1 LGHNA, CDR2 YSLEER.

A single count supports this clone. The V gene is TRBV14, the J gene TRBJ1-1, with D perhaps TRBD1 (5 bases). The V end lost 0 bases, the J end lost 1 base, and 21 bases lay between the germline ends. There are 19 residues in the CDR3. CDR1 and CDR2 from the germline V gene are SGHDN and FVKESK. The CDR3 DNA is TGTGCCAGCAGCCAAGAATCGGGGGGTTGGCCGAGTGAGAACACTGAAGCTTTCTTT. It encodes CASSQESGGWPSENTEAFF.

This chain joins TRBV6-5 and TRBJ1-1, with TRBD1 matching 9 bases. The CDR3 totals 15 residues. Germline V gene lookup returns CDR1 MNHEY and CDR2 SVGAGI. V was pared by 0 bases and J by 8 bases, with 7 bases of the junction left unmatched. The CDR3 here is CASSYSGQGLGEAFF. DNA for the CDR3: TGTGCCAGCAGTTACTCGGGACAGGGTTTAGGGGAAGCTTTCTTT.

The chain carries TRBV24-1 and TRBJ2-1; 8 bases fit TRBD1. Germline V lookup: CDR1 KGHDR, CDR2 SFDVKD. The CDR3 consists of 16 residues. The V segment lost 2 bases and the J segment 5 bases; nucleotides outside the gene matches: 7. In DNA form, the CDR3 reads TGTGCCACCAGTGATTCCAACAGGGGGTCGGACAATGAGCAGTTCTTC. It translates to CATSDSNRGSDNEQFF.

CDR3 protein: CASRDSAYSYNSPLHF. For the CDR3, the DNA is TGTGCCAGCCGGGACAGCGCCTACTCCTATAATTCACCCCTCCACTTT. The genes are TRBV2 and TRBJ1-6; the match to TRBD1 covers 7 bases. This CDR3 contains 16 residues. Unmatched junction bases numbered 7, after V lost 8 bases and J lost 0 bases. The V gene's germline CDR1 is SNHLY and CDR2 FYNNEI.

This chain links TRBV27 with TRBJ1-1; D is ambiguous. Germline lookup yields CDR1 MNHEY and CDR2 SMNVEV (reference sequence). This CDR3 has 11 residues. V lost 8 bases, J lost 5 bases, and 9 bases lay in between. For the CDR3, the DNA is TGTGCCAGCGGCTCGTGGACTGAAGCTTTCTTT. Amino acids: CASGSWTEAFF.

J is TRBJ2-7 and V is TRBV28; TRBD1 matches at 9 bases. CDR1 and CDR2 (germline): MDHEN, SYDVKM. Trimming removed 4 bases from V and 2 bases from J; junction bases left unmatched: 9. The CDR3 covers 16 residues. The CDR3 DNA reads TGTGCCAGCAGTTCGCCGGGACAGGGACGTGCCTACGAGCAGTACTTC. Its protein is CASSSPGQGRAYEQYF.

CDR3 in amino acids: CASSSRGLAKIGDTQYF. CDR3 DNA sequence: TGTGCCAGCAGCTCTCGCGGACTAGCAAAAATCGGAGATACGCAGTATTTT. This sequence joins TRBV7-9 and TRBJ2-3, with 8 bases lining up with TRBD2. Germline assignment: CDR1 SEHNR and CDR2 FQNEAQ (reference sequence). J was trimmed by 5 bases and V by 4 bases; bases with no gene match: 14. The CDR3 sequence is 17 residues long.

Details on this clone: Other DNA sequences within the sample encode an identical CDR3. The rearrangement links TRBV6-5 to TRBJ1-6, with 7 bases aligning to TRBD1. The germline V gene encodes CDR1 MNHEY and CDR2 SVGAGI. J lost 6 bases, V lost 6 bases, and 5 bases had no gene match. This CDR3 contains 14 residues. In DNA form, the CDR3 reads TGTGCCAGCAGAACGACAGGGATTAATTCACCCCTCCACTTT. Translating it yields CASRTTGINSPLHF.